One and the same sample provided the 18 T cell receptor beta chains below, sequenced in a study of shared clonotypes between healthy human individuals. Clones were sequenced by immunoSEQ multiplex PCR, and TCRdb holds only the in-frame ones, with some missing. Of approximately 940,000 clones in the sample, more than 75% were seen once. The sequencing input was memory CD4+ T cells sorted from blood. Regarding subset: CD45RA-negative fraction. These receptors came from a man between 18 and 35 years old in good health.

To note about this clone: Other DNA sequences from this sample encode an identical CDR3 as well. The rearrangement links TRBV28 to TRBJ1-2, with 7 bases aligning to TRBD1. The CDR3 sequence is 14 residues long. From germline, CDR1 is MDHEN and CDR2 SYDVKM. The V and J ends lost 7 bases and 0 bases, in that order; junction bases with no gene match: 5. As DNA, the CDR3 is TGTGCCAGCACCCCAGGGGGTCCTAACTATGGCTACACCTTC. Translating gives CASTPGGPNYGYTF.

V gene TRBV4-3 combines with J gene TRBJ2-2, with unresolved D. CDR3 size: 14 residues. Germline V CDR1 and CDR2: LGHNA, YSLEER. V lost 2 bases, J lost 5 bases, and 9 bases lay in between. This CDR3 is CASSQTGETGELFF. CDR3 sequence (DNA): TGCGCCAGCAGCCAAACCGGAGAGACCGGGGAGCTGTTTTTT.

This clone showed up just a few times. The chain uses TRBV2 and TRBJ1-3; unclear D gene. Germline CDR1 and CDR2: SNHLY and FYNNEI. The CDR3 runs 13 residues. Between the trimmed V and J ends, which lost 7 bases and 0 bases, there was a span of 7 bases. The CDR3 DNA reads TGTGCCAGCAATCTCGACTCTGGAAACACCATATATTTT. This codes for CASNLDSGNTIYF.

The chain joins TRBV2 to TRBJ2-5, with D perhaps being TRBD1 or TRBD2 (6 bases each). CDR3 length: 13 residues. V lost 7 bases and J 4 bases, leaving 13 bases between the germline ends. Germline lookup yields CDR1 SNHLY and CDR2 FYNNEI. The DNA for the CDR3 is TGTGCCAGCAAACGGGGGCTACCAGAGACCCAGTACTTC. Amino acids: CASKRGLPETQYF.

V usage is TRBV5-1 and J usage is TRBJ1-4; the D is unclear. V was clipped by 4 bases and J by 9 bases, with 13 bases between them. This CDR3 is built from 13 residues. Germline lookup yields CDR1 SGHRS and CDR2 YFSETQ. The DNA of the CDR3 is TGCGCCAGCAGCCTCCCGCCATCCAAAAAACTGTTTTTT. It encodes CASSLPPSKKLFF.

This sequence joins TRBV28 and TRBJ1-2, with TRBD1 matching 10 bases. The CDR3 length is 15 residues. Trimming removed 10 bases from V and 2 bases from J; junction bases left unmatched: 10. From germline, CDR1 is MDHEN and CDR2 SYDVKM. CDR3 nucleotides: TGTGCCATTACCCCCCCGGGACAGGGGAACTATGGCTACACCTTC. Protein: CAITPPGQGNYGYTF.

This clone was seen only a few times. V gene TRBV9 combines with J gene TRBJ2-5; D is perhaps TRBD1 or TRBD2 (5 bases each). In germline, CDR1 is SGDLS, CDR2 YYNGEE. Trimming removed 3 bases at V and 1 base at J, with 10 bases between. The CDR3 is made up of 14 amino acids. The CDR3: CASSAGTFQETQYF. CDR3 bases: TGTGCCAGCAGCGCCGGGACCTTCCAAGAGACCCAGTACTTC.

The chain has TRBV5-6 and TRBJ2-2; TRBD2 matches at 7 bases. The CDR3 contains 16 residues. Unmatched junction bases numbered 4, after V lost 2 bases and J lost 0 bases. The germline V gene encodes CDR1 SGHDT and CDR2 YYEEEE. Here the CDR3 DNA reads TGTGCCAGCAGCTTACCGGCGGGGGCGAACACCGGGGAGCTGTTTTTT. It specifies CASSLPAGANTGELFF. Supplemented by reference TRBV5-6 and TRBJ2-2, the full variable domain reads DAGVTQSPTHLIKTRGQQVTLRCSPKSGHDTVSWYQQALGQGPQFIFQYYEEEERQRGNFPDRFSGHQFPNYSSELNVNALLLGDSALYLCASSLPAGANTGELFFGEGSRLTVL.

J is TRBJ2-5 and V is TRBV5-4, with a possible D match to TRBD1 (5 bases). The germline V gene encodes CDR1 SGHNT and CDR2 YYREEE (reference sequence). This CDR3 has 15 residues. V shed 3 bases and J shed 3 bases, with 15 bases lying between them. The CDR3 sequence is CASSSDRAREETQYF. As DNA, the CDR3 is TGTGCCAGCAGCTCGGATCGGGCCAGGGAAGAGACCCAGTACTTC.

V and J are TRBV6-1 and TRBJ2-2, with a weak D call TRBD2 (6 bases). Trimming took off 5 bases at V and 3 bases at J, with 7 bases between the two ends. Germline loops: CDR1 MNHNS, CDR2 SASEGT. The CDR3 covers 13 residues. Here the CDR3 DNA reads TGTGCCAGCAGTTGGGGGGACACCGGGGAGCTGTTTTTT. Its protein product is CASSWGDTGELFF.

This CDR3 is CASRRTSASTDTQYF. CDR3 in DNA: TGTGCCAGCAGGCGGACTAGCGCCTCCACAGATACGCAGTATTTT. This chain uses TRBV27 with TRBJ2-3, with 9 bases that match TRBD2. This CDR3 region has 15 residues. V lost 6 bases and J lost 2; bases outside the gene matches: 6. The germline gives CDR1 MNHEY, CDR2 SMNVEV (reference sequence).

This chain connects TRBV30 to TRBJ2-3, with D possibly being TRBD1 (6 bases). From germline, CDR1 is GTSNPN and CDR2 SVGIG (reference sequence). Trimming left V 0 bases short and J 1 base short, with 11 bases between. CDR3 length: 15 amino acids. CDR3 bases: TGTGCCTGGAGTGTAGGGGGAATTCGCACAGATACGCAGTATTTT. The encoded protein is CAWSVGGIRTDTQYF. Complete variable domain (other parts from reference TRBV30 and TRBJ2-3): SQTIHQWPATLVQPVGSPLSLECTVEGTSNPNLYWYRQAAGRGLQLLFYSVGIGQISSEVPQNLSASRPQDRQFILSSKKLLLSDSGFYLCAWSVGGIRTDTQYFGPGTRLTVL.

CDR3 protein: CASSYSGLAKPDTQYF. CDR3 DNA sequence: TGTGCCAGCAGTTACTCGGGACTAGCGAAGCCAGATACGCAGTATTTT. This chain joins TRBV6-6 and TRBJ2-3; TRBD2 agrees at 10 bases. The CDR3 totals 16 residues. From germline, CDR1 is MNHNY and CDR2 SVGAGI (reference sequence). V shed 0 bases and J 4 bases; nucleotides not matched to a gene: 4.

This clone was seen a handful of times. This chain connects TRBV19 to TRBJ1-1; weak D call: TRBD1 (6 bases). This CDR3 contains 13 residues. Germline V lookup: CDR1 LNHDA, CDR2 SQIVND (reference sequence). Trimming took 3 bases from V and 8 from J, leaving 13 bases between them. CDR3 loop: CASSILTGREAFF. CDR3 nucleotide sequence: TGTGCCAGTAGTATTTTGACAGGACGGGAAGCTTTCTTT. Supplemented by reference TRBV19 and TRBJ1-1, the full variable domain reads DGGITQSPKYLFRKEGQNVTLSCEQNLNHDAMYWYRQDPGQGLRLIYYSQIVNDFQKGDIAEGYSVSREKKESFPLTVTSAQKNPTAFYLCASSILTGREAFFGQGTRLTVV.

This rearrangement joins TRBV5-1 to TRBJ2-1; D may match TRBD1 or TRBD2 (6 bases each). The germline CDR1 and CDR2 sequences are SGHRS and YFSETQ. V was shortened by 1 base and J by 1 base, with 9 bases between the two germline ends. This CDR3 has 15 amino acids. CDR3 bases: TGCGCCAGCAGCTTGAGGGGGGAGTCCTACAATGAGCAGTTCTTC. This encodes CASSLRGESYNEQFF.

V is TRBV1 and J is TRBJ1-5; TRBD1 was called by the table and not checked on the DNA. TRBV1 has pseudogene status. This CDR3 is 18 amino acids long. DNA of the CDR3: TGCACCAGCAGCCACAGGGCCCCTGGGACAGGGCGAAGGCAGCCCCAGCATTTT. It is translated as CTSSHRAPGTGRRQPQHF.

This clone showed up just a few times. The sample has other DNA sequences that encode this CDR3 too. The chain recombines TRBV2 with TRBJ2-5; TRBD2 might be the D (6 bases). Germline values: CDR1 SNHLY, CDR2 FYNNEI. V was pared by 1 base and J by 5 bases, with 11 bases between. The CDR3 extends over 14 amino acids. In nucleotides, the CDR3 is TGTGCCAGCAGTGAAGGGGGGGTTCAGGAGACCCAGTACTTC. It specifies CASSEGGVQETQYF.

The rearrangement uses TRBV7-2 and TRBJ2-1; 7 positions agree with TRBD1. This CDR3 contains 17 residues. Germline CDR1 SGHTA, CDR2 FQGNSA. J lost 8 bases, V lost 5 bases, and 18 bases had no gene match. The CDR3 reads CASSPTPGQLESDEQFF. CDR3 sequence (DNA): TGTGCCAGCAGCCCGACACCGGGACAGCTCGAAAGCGATGAGCAGTTCTTC.